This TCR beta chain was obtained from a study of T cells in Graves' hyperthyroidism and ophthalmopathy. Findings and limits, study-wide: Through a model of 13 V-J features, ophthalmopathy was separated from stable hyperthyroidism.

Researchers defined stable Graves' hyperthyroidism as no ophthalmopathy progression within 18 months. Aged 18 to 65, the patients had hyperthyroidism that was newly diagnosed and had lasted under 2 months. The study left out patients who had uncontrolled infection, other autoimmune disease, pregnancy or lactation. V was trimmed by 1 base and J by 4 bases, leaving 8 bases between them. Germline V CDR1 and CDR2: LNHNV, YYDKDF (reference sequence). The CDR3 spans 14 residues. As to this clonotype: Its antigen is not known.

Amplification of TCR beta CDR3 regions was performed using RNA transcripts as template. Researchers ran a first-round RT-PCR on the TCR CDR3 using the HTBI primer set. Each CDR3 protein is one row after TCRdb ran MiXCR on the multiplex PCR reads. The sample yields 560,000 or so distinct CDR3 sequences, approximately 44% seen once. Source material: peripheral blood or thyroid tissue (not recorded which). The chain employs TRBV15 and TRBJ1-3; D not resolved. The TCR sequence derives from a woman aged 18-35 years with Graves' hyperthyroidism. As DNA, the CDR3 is TGTGCCACCAGCAGAGGGACGAAAGGAAACACCATATATTTT. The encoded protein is CATSRGTKGNTIYF.